This T cell receptor (beta chain) derives from a study of cytomegalovirus exposure and HLA in healthy donors (dated by TCRdb to the late 2010s). At the level of the whole study: The roughly 650 repertoires of the first cohort and the 120 validation repertoires were produced on the same platform, according to a later analysis. To predict cytomegalovirus infection status, the study brought together high-throughput TCR immunosequencing, statistical association of individual TCRs with disease status, and machine learning. Besides the first cohort of roughly 660 subjects, a separate validation cohort made up of roughly 120 different subjects was used. The study aimed to test whether cataloging public T cell receptors could reveal signatures of past pathogen exposure.

Worth noting for this clone: Its antigen has not been determined. No per-base quality is available; no much larger clone lies one base away.

Taken from cysteine to phenylalanine, the CDR3 has 16 residues. Only the CDR3 region is kept as DNA, spanning 48 bases read in frame from base 1. As encoded in the germline V gene, CDR1 is MNHEY while CDR2 is SVGAGI. Unmatched junction bases come to 7, with V trimmed by 2 bases and J by 3 bases. Receptors were amplified or captured by the immunoSEQ multiplex PCR assay. On the authors' methods: A statistical classification framework was developed to diagnose cytomegalovirus status using the catalog of TCR beta chain sequences. The table was pulled from immuneACCESS by TCRdb, which kept in-frame rearrangements only. Such tables lose some clones; where checked, under half of the loss comes from unresolved V genes, and the rest has no known cause. V and J calls and clone size are as listed in that table; D and trimming were resolved from the DNA. The sample profile shows 220,000 or so clones; about nine tenths of them were found once. In total, the top ten clones hold roughly 2% of the sample.

The donors belonged to the validation cohort of over a hundred subjects, which was separate from the 666-subject first cohort. What the authors observed across the whole study: Of the cluster scores, 85% to 95% were above 0 in a later analysis, which found that TCRs clustered in the first cohort also tended to co-occur in the approximately 110 validation repertoires. Cytomegalovirus status was reported to be diagnosed by the classifier with high specificity and sensitivity in both the original and validation cohorts. In the study, around 160 TCR beta chains were listed as associated with cytomegalovirus. The authors suggested that the approach could potentially be extended to other disease states and immunological phenotypes. Most TCR sequences were observed very rarely across donors, whereas some public TCRs were present in many individuals. A later analysis had no HLA typing for the validation cohort, so co-occurrence there was scored across all 110 or so repertoires. In vitro tests confirmed that a few of the cytomegalovirus-associated TCR beta chains recognize cytomegalovirus antigens.

Recombination connected TRBV6-5 to TRBJ2-5; 9 central bases correspond to TRBD2. Sequencing used PBMCs. The clonotype comes from a woman aged 18-30 years in good health and CMV-seropositive. The CDR3 corresponds to CASSYNRRTSEETQYF. The DNA sequence is as follows: TGTGCCAGCAGTTACAACCGTCGGACTAGCGAAGAGACCCAGTACTTC.